What follows is one T cell receptor beta chain and its context. Its antigen is not known. The table came from immunoSEQ multiplex PCR; TCRdb's copy has only in-frame clones and leaves some out. The sample includes some 97,000 clones, 90% of them seen just once. Per germline, CDR1 LGHNA and CDR2 YNFKEQ. Trimming left V 1 base short and J 8 bases short, with 9 bases between. The CDR3 length is 13 residues. The data derive from a study of OX40 agonist ivuxolimab in advanced cancers. Study-wide context: With ivuxolimab, an agonistic anti-OX40 (CD134) antibody, patients were treated. Eligibility admitted prior anti-PD-1, anti-PD-L1 or anti-CTLA-4 therapy; around 42% had some. Findings and caveats of the study: More expanded clones were found, on average, in CD8+ than in CD4+ T cells.

This receptor was identified in an adult with an advanced solid tumor such as melanoma, head and neck, liver or kidney cancer. Specimen: CD4+ or CD8+ T cells sorted from blood, collected in a trial of the OX40 agonist ivuxolimab. The chain is built from TRBV4-2 and TRBJ1-3; maybe TRBD1 (5 bases). The CDR3 protein is CASSQVGGDTIYF. CDR3 nucleotide sequence: TGTGCCAGCAGCCAAGTAGGAGGGGACACCATATATTTT.